This TCR beta chain was recorded in a study of blood T cell repertoires in COVID-19. At the level of the study: Acute-phase and convalescent COVID-19 samples originated in the United States, Italy and Spain. PBMCs, B-cell-depleted T cells, or T cells were the source of the cDNA or gDNA that made up the material.

Germline V CDR1 and CDR2: MNHEY, SVGAGI. There are 15 residues in the CDR3. V lost 6 bases to trimming and J lost 8 bases, with 22 bases between them. Source study methods: Nucleated cell number was recorded as an estimate derived from reference gene primer amplification. The repertoire was sequenced with immunoSEQ multiplex PCR; TCRdb's copy has only in-frame clones and lacks some. V, J and clone size reflect that table, while D and trimming were determined from the DNA. The data hold over 350,000 clones, with around 89% observed a single time. This receptor was identified in a woman between 25 and 40 years old with acute or convalescent COVID-19. The chain joins TRBV6-5 to TRBJ1-2, with a possible D match to TRBD1 (5 bases). The specimen sequenced was peripheral blood. Written as DNA, the CDR3 is TGTGCCAGCAGGACCCAGATAGAGATAGGGGAAGGCTACACCTTC. It translates to CASRTQIEIGEGYTF.